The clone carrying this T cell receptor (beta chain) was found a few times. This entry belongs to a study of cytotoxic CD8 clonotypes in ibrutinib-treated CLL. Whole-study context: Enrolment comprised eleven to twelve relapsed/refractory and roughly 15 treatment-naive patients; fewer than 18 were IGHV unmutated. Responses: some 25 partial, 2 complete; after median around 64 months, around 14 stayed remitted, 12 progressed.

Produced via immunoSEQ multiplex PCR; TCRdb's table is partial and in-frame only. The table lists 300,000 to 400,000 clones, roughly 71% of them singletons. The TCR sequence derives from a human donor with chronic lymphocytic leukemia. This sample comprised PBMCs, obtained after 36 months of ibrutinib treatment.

The CDR3 reads CASSLKGETRQPQHF. The CDR3 DNA follows: TGTGCCAGCAGCTTAAAGGGGGAGACTCGACAGCCCCAGCATTTT. V gene TRBV7-8 combines with J gene TRBJ1-5; maybe TRBD1 (6 bases). The CDR3 is 15 amino acids. V lost 2 bases and J 7 bases, leaving 15 bases between the germline ends. CDR1 is SGHVS and CDR2 is FQNEAQ in the germline V gene.